This T cell receptor (beta chain) was recorded in a study of long-term antiretroviral therapy in people with HIV. Study-wide background: The study's earliest collections predate the 2015 immediate-ART recommendation by about a decade.

This clone came up once. Antigen: not known. Broader study findings: ART adherence was not documented, and neither viral resistance nor therapy changes had any data. Pre-ART clonal expansions dominated every time point's repertoire.

At the survey level, the v3.0 immunoSEQ assay was run. Sequencing used immunoSEQ multiplex PCR; TCRdb keeps in-frame clones, though not all of them. The sample has 30,000 to 35,000 clones; 83% are singletons. Every participant gave one or more pre-ART and two or more post-ART PBMC samples. There are 16 residues in the CDR3. CDR1 SGHDT and CDR2 YYEEEE come from the germline V gene. Trimming shortened V by 4 bases and J by 0 bases, and 17 bases separated the two germline ends. The sequencing here drew on unsorted PBMCs, taken 0.4 years before starting antiretroviral therapy. This clonotype was obtained from a man between 18 and 29 years old with HIV. The rearrangement uses TRBV5-6 and TRBJ2-7; tentative D call: TRBD2 (5 bases). CDR3 DNA sequence: TGTGCCAGCAGCCATCTTCTTCTAGGACTCTCCTACGAGCAGTACTTC. Amino acid sequence: CASSHLLLGLSYEQYF.